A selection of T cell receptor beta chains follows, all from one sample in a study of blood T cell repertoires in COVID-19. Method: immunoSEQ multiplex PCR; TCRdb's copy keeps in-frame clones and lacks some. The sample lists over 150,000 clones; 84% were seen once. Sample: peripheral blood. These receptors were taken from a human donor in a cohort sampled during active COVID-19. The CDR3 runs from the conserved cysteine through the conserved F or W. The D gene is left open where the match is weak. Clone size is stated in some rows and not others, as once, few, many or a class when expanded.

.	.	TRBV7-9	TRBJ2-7	CASSSSTVGLAGEQYF	TGTGCCAGCAGCTCATCGACAGTGGGTCTGGCAGGCGAGCAGTACTTC
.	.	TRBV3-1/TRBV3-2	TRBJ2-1	CASRGANEQFF	TGTGCCAGCAGGGGGGCCAATGAGCAGTTCTTC
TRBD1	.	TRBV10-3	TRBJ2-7	CAISDRANEQYF	TGTGCCATCAGCGACAGGGCAAACGAGCAGTACTTC
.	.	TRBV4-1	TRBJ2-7	CASSQDHRLHEQYF	TGCGCCAGCAGCCAAGATCACAGACTACACGAGCAGTACTTC
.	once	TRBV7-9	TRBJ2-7	CASSYRELGSGEQYF	TGTGCCAGCAGCTACAGGGAATTAGGTTCTGGCGAGCAGTACTTC
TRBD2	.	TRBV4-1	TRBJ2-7	CASSDGLAGGFEQYF	TGCGCCAGCAGCGACGGACTAGCGGGAGGGTTCGAGCAGTACTTC
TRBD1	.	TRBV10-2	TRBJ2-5	CASRQGVGMGETQYF	TGCGCCAGCAGGCAGGGGGTAGGGATGGGCGAAACCCAGTACTTC
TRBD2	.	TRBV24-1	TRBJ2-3	CATSDRAGVTDTQYF	TGTGCCACCAGTGATCGGGCGGGAGTTACAGATACGCAGTATTTT
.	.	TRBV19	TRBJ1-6	CASSMEGAESPLHF	TGTGCCAGTAGTATGGAAGGGGCTGAATCACCCCTCCACTTT
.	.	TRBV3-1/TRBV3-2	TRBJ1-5	CASSQAGDSNQPQHF	TGTGCCAGCAGCCAAGCAGGGGATAGCAATCAGCCCCAGCATTTT
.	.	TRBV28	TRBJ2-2	CASSFLGWEDTGELFF	TGTGCCAGCAGTTTTTTGGGTTGGGAGGACACCGGGGAGCTGTTTTTT
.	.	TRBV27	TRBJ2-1	CASSLFGYNEQFF	TGTGCCAGCAGTTTGTTCGGTTACAATGAGCAGTTCTTC
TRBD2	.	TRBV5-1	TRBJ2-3	CASSSSGLAGGDTQYF	TGCGCCAGCAGCTCCTCGGGACTAGCGGGAGGAGATACGCAGTATTTT
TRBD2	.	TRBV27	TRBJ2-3	CASSTGLAGFNTQYF	TGTGCCAGCAGTACAGGACTAGCGGGATTCAATACGCAGTATTTT
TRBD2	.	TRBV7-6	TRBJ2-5	CASSLGRRASGKETQYF	TGTGCCAGCAGCTTAGGTCGTCGGGCTAGCGGTAAAGAGACCCAGTACTTC
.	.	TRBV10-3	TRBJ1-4	CAISERGLGNEKLFF	TGTGCCATCAGTGAGCGGGGTTTGGGTAATGAAAAACTGTTTTTT
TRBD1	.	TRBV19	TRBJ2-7	CASSIGTGTGADEQYF	TGTGCCAGTAGTATAGGGACCGGGACAGGGGCGGACGAGCAGTACTTC
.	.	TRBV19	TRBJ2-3	CASREGGVDTQYF	TGTGCCAGTCGAGAGGGAGGCGTAGATACGCAGTATTTT
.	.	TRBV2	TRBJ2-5	CASNPPLEETQYF	TGTGCCAGCAATCCCCCGCTAGAGGAGACCCAGTACTTC